What follows is one T cell receptor beta chain and its context. Data came from immunoSEQ multiplex PCR; TCRdb stores just in-frame clones and leaves some out. The data show around 96,000 clones, more than 80% seen once. The CDR3 sequence is 13 residues long. Trimming pared 9 bases from V and 0 bases from J, leaving 11 bases between. CDR1 MGHDK and CDR2 SYGVNS come from the germline V gene. This sample stems from a study of control samples from healthy donors and cancer patients. This receptor was obtained from a man between 18 and 29 years old in good health. V usage is TRBV25-1 and J usage is TRBJ1-1; possibly TRBD1 for D (6 bases). The specimen was blood. CDR3 protein: CASMDRLNTEAFF. The DNA of the CDR3 is TGTGCCAGTATGGACAGATTGAACACTGAAGCTTTCTTT.